This T cell receptor beta chain is drawn from a study of cytomegalovirus exposure and HLA in healthy donors. General study findings and limits: Researchers reported that a few CMV-associated chains were confirmed in vitro as CMV antigen-specific. It has been reported that TCR beta sequences accurately predicted the HLA-A and HLA-B alleles of most subjects.

A multiplex PCR was run with 60 Vbeta primers and 13 Jbeta primers. Libraries were prepared by immunoSEQ multiplex PCR; TCRdb keeps only in-frame clonotypes and omits some of them. The sample has roughly 150,000 clones, roughly 80% seen once. The junction had 6 bases not matched to a gene; V was cut back by 4 bases and J by 0 bases. The CDR3 is 15 residues long. Germline CDR1 reads MGHRA; CDR2 reads YSYEKL. As concerns this clone: As yet, its antigen is unknown.

The V gene is TRBV4-1, the J gene TRBJ2-7; 7 bases are shared with TRBD2. Sequenced input: PBMCs. This TCR was recovered from a girl aged 5-17 years in good health and CMV-seropositive. The CDR3, as DNA: TGCGCCAGCAGCCCTCGGGGAGGGAGCTCCTACGAGCAGTACTTC. As protein: CASSPRGGSSYEQYF.